This T cell receptor beta chain was sequenced in a study of PD-L1 blockade in urothelial cancer (dated by TCRdb to about 2017). A note on the overall study: Therapy was started in the mid-2010s for all patients, and atezolizumab 1,200 mg was administered intravenously every 3 weeks. Around 30 patients had pretreatment blood TCR-seq, some 25 had at least one posttreatment blood collection, and some 25 had tumor TCR-seq. TCR sequencing covered pretreatment tumor samples and matched, serially collected peripheral blood taken before and after atezolizumab treatment. Durable clinical benefit was defined as progression-free survival longer than 6 months, and TCR features were also tested against progression-free and overall survival. The study was an exploratory multi-omic analysis of somatic, immune and clinical correlates of response to PD-L1 blockade with atezolizumab in urothelial cancer. About 85% of the roughly 29 patients were identified as males with urothelial cancer of bladder origin, and a prior smoking history was reported by 18 of 29 patients. Whole exome sequencing and RNA sequencing of pretreatment tumors were performed alongside TCR sequencing in the same patients. An ECOG performance status of 0 or 1 was recorded for the patients, and 0 to 3 prior chemotherapy regimens had been received by the patients. Tumors from two patients failed quality control and three patients lacked available tumor, so five were excluded from tumor TCR analyses. Tumor samples gave a median of roughly 1,400 T cells and about a thousand unique TCRs, with a median clonality of 0.096 and T cell proportion of 0.097. Some ten patients reached durable clinical benefit, while some 20 patients did not. What the work shows at the level of the full study, not this receptor alone: Tumor samples were FFPE, not collected immediately before treatment, and only one sample per patient was used, possibly missing heterogeneity. Because of the small sample size (n ≈ 27) and the many exploratory analyses performed, the results are intended to be regarded as hypothesis-generating. The proportion of tumor-infiltrating T lymphocytes was higher in patients with durable benefit (n of about 25, Mann-Whitney p = 0.047). Greater expansion of tumor-associated TCR clones in peripheral blood 3 weeks after the start of treatment was observed in patients with durable benefit (n of about 20, p = 0.022).

The CDR3 covers 17 residues, taking in both the cysteine and the phenylalanine. Solely the CDR3 DNA is kept, with 51 bases framed from the first base. Here V drops 4 bases and J drops 1 base, and the junction holds 9 bases not matched to any gene. As encoded in the germline V gene, CDR1 is MNHGY while CDR2 is SAAAGT. This clone was seen at least ten times. Its antigen has not been determined. There are no base qualities to consult, and no much larger clone falls within one base. The sample's time point, from its label and the paper: pretreatment tumor sample. A cohort of about 30 patients with locally advanced or metastatic urothelial carcinoma, treated at Memorial Sloan Kettering on a trial protocol, was included. Every piece of tumor tissue used for sequencing was obtained prior to atezolizumab dosing. The Qiagen DNeasy Blood extraction kit was used to purify genomic DNA from total PBMCs and tumor samples.

To estimate absolute template abundance from read counts, synthetic TCR analog templates were spiked into each PCR. For FFPE tumors, housekeeping genes were amplified and quantified to estimate usable DNA and compute T cell fraction. TCRbeta CDR3 regions were amplified from genomic DNA with bias-controlled V and J gene primers using the immunoSEQ assay. Rearranged TCRbeta segments were sequenced at approximately 20X coverage. The published analysis was carried out like this. Sequencing errors were corrected by clustering, and CDR3s were annotated against IMGT so that V, D and J genes could be assigned. Out-of-frame and stop-codon sequences were excluded, and only productive TCRbeta rearrangements were used in downstream analyses. Clonality was computed as one minus Shannon entropy normalized by the log of the number of unique productive sequences. Clones differing between time points or between blood and tumor were identified by Fisher's exact test with Benjamini-Hochberg correction at adjusted p below 0.01. TCRdb mirrors the immuneACCESS table, restricted to in-frame sequences. Some clones are absent from its copies; in checked studies, under half trace to an unresolved V gene, and the reason for the others is unknown. D and trimming were read from the DNA, whereas the V and J calls and clone size are those reported in that table. The sample records 35,000 to 45,000 clones, 35% to 40% of which are singletons. Around 9.3% of the sample rests with the top ten.

Here the chain combines TRBV6-8 and TRBJ2-1; 8 of the junction bases match TRBD2. This material consisted of tumor tissue, taken before atezolizumab (anti-PD-L1) treatment. The sequence derives from a man between 60 and 70 years old with urothelial cancer. The sequence in DNA is TGTGCCAGCAGTTCCCACAGCGGGAGTGGATCCTACAATGAGCAGTTCTTC. Translated, this is CASSSHSGSGSYNEQFF.